Below, 16 T cell receptor beta chains from the same sample are listed, as sequenced in a study of blood T cell repertoires in COVID-19 (dated by TCRdb to the early 2020s). Library method: the immunoSEQ multiplex PCR assay. TCRdb retrieved this table from immuneACCESS and kept in-frame rearrangements only. Not all clones are present; in checked studies, unresolved V genes account for under half, and no reason is known for the remainder. Across this sample there are about 290,000 clones, with about 89% seen only once. The leading ten clones occupy about 1.8% of the sample. The material sequenced was PBMCs or T cells enriched from blood (not recorded which). These receptors originate from a woman aged 40 to 49 who had recovered from COVID-19.

Notes on this clone: One junction end does not reproduce the germline sequence, and a read error may be involved. CDR3 amino acids: CASSLVGSFNSPLHF. CDR3 in DNA: TGTGCCAGCAGCCTGGTCGGTTCCTTTAATTCACCCCTCCACTTT. The J gene is TRBJ1-6, the V gene TRBV5-4; no firm D call. The CDR3 is 15 residues long. Germline V lookup: CDR1 SGHNT, CDR2 YYREEE (reference sequence).

This rearrangement joins TRBV27 to TRBJ1-5; the D gene is possibly TRBD1 (6 bases). The CDR3 sequence is 15 residues long. The V end lost 8 bases, the J end lost 1 base, and 15 bases lay between the germline ends. Germline CDR1 and CDR2: MNHEY and SMNVEV (reference sequence). CDR3 protein: CASRPAGESNQPQHF. The DNA for the CDR3 is TGTGCCAGCCGCCCCGCAGGGGAGAGCAATCAGCCCCAGCATTTT.

The genes are TRBV7-2 and TRBJ2-1; 8 bases are shared with TRBD2. With 1 base clipped from V and 9 bases from J, the junction kept 8 bases outside the gene matches. The length of the CDR3 is 15 residues. Per germline, CDR1 SGHTA and CDR2 FQGNSA. The CDR3 sequence is CASSLDGAGVVEQFF. Written as DNA, the CDR3 is TGTGCCAGCAGCTTAGATGGAGCGGGAGTTGTTGAGCAGTTCTTC.

V is TRBV13 and J is TRBJ2-1, with no clear D. This CDR3 spans 13 amino acids. CDR1 and CDR2 (germline): PRHDT, FYEKMQ (reference sequence). Trimming shortened V by 2 bases and J by 3 bases, and 5 bases separated the two germline ends. CDR3 amino acids: CASSLRDYNEQFF. DNA for the CDR3: TGTGCCAGCAGCTTACGAGACTACAATGAGCAGTTCTTC.

The chain joins TRBV19 to TRBJ1-2, with a possible D match to TRBD1 (6 bases). The germline gives CDR1 LNHDA, CDR2 SQIVND (reference sequence). Trimming left V 6 bases short and J 4 bases short, with 15 bases between. The CDR3 is 14 amino acids. This chain's CDR3 is CASSLTGYIYGYTF. Here the CDR3 DNA reads TGTGCCAGTAGCCTTACAGGGTATATCTATGGCTACACCTTC.

The chain employs TRBV6-5 and TRBJ1-2; D is unresolved. CDR3 length equals 13 residues. Germline V lookup: CDR1 MNHEY, CDR2 SVGAGI. Trimming took 6 bases from V and 3 from J, leaving 11 bases between them. Written as DNA, the CDR3 is TGTGCCAGCAGGCTACCCGGAGACTATGGCTACACCTTC. As protein: CASRLPGDYGYTF.

This clone was found a few times. An end of the junction differs from the germline gene, which may be a read error. The V call is TRBV28, the J call TRBJ1-1, with 7 bases identical to TRBD1. CDR1 MDHEN and CDR2 SYDVKM come from the germline V gene. The CDR3 covers 11 residues. Here the CDR3 DNA reads TGTGCCAGCAGTTTGGATGACAGGGTTGACTTT. It codes for CASSLDDRVDF. Drawing the rest from reference TRBV28 and TRBJ1-1, the complete variable domain is DVKVTQSSRYLVKRTGEKVFLECVQDMDHENMFWYRQDPGLGLRLIYFSYDVKMKEKGDIPEGYSVSREKKERFSLILESASTNQTSMYLCASSLDDRVDFGQGTRLTVV.

This clone was recorded once. This chain links TRBV10-3 with TRBJ2-5, with 7 bases matching TRBD1. CDR1 is ENHRY, CDR2 SYGVKD, per germline. V shed 5 bases and J 1 base; nucleotides not matched to a gene: 4. The CDR3 is made up of 14 amino acids. The CDR3 bases are TGTGCCATCAGTAAGACAGGGCTCCAAGAGACCCAGTACTTC. Translation: CAISKTGLQETQYF.

The chain uses TRBV29-1 and TRBJ1-2, with 7 bases aligning to TRBD1. With V trimmed by 6 bases and J by 7 bases, 14 bases remained unmatched. CDR1 is SQVTM and CDR2 is ANQGSEA in the germline V gene. The CDR3 sequence is 14 residues long. CDR3 coding DNA: TGCAGCGTAAACCCCGAGGCAGGGGGAGTTGGCTACACCTTC. This codes for CSVNPEAGGVGYTF.

The chain is built from TRBV6-5 and TRBJ1-4, with D hard to call. CDR3 length: 14 residues. Per germline, CDR1 MNHEY and CDR2 SVGAGI. V was shortened by 0 bases and J by 10 bases, with 12 bases between the two germline ends. CDR3 region: CASSYSQSNAKLFF. CDR3 bases: TGTGCCAGCAGTTACTCACAGAGTAACGCAAAACTGTTTTTT.

The rearrangement joins TRBV5-4 to TRBJ1-2, with D uncertain. CDR1 and CDR2 from the germline V gene are SGHNT and YYREEE (reference sequence). This CDR3 is 13 amino acids long. V shed 4 bases and J shed 2 bases, with 9 bases lying between them. For the CDR3, the DNA is TGTGCCAGCAGCACCACAGCAAACTATGGCTACACCTTC. Its translation is CASSTTANYGYTF.

There are a few counts of this clone. The chain is built from TRBV5-6 and TRBJ1-1, with D uncertain. Germline V gene data show CDR1 as SGHDT and CDR2 as YYEEEE. The length of the CDR3 is 11 residues. Trimming removed 2 bases from V and 7 bases from J, with 6 bases in between. The CDR3 loop reads CASSLNREAFF. As DNA, the CDR3 is TGTGCCAGCAGCTTAAATCGTGAAGCTTTCTTT.

The chain carries TRBV4-1 and TRBJ2-5, with 9 bases identical to TRBD1. After removal of 1 base from V and 5 bases from J, the junction contained 11 bases not matched to a gene. The CDR3 totals 17 residues. Per germline, CDR1 MGHRA and CDR2 YSYEKL. The CDR3 DNA reads TGCGCCAGCAGCCAAGGATTGGACAGGGGAGGATCTGAGACCCAGTACTTC. Its translation is CASSQGLDRGGSETQYF.

This clone was counted once. This chain joins TRBV24-1 and TRBJ1-2; D gene uncertain. V lost 7 bases and J lost 6, with 8 bases in between. The CDR3 is 11 residues long. Germline V CDR1 and CDR2: KGHDR, SFDVKD. The CDR3 DNA reads as TGTGCCACCAGCTCCGGGGATGGCTACACCTTC. Amino acid sequence: CATSSGDGYTF.

This chain links TRBV4-3 with TRBJ2-7; 8 nucleotides line up with TRBD2. The CDR3 is 15 amino acids. Trimming removed 4 bases from V and 1 base from J; junction bases left unmatched: 6. Germline values: CDR1 LGHNA, CDR2 YSLEER. The CDR3 loop is CASSRGLEASYEQYF. The CDR3 DNA reads as TGCGCCAGCAGCCGGGGACTAGAGGCATCCTACGAGCAGTACTTC.

V and J are TRBV2 and TRBJ1-1, with TRBD1 identical over 8 bases. V was clipped by 6 bases and J by 5 bases; unmatched bases: 5. Per germline, CDR1 SNHLY and CDR2 FYNNEI. This CDR3 has 13 amino acids. DNA of the CDR3: TGTGCCAGCAGCAAGACAGGGGCAACTGAAGCTTTCTTT. Translating gives CASSKTGATEAFF. Together with reference TRBV2 and TRBJ1-1, the CDR3 gives the full variable domain: EPEVTQTPSHQVTQMGQEVILRCVPISNHLYFYWYRQILGQKVEFLVSFYNNEISEKSEIFDDQFSVERPDGSNFTLKIRSTKLEDSAMYFCASSKTGATEAFFGQGTRLTVV.